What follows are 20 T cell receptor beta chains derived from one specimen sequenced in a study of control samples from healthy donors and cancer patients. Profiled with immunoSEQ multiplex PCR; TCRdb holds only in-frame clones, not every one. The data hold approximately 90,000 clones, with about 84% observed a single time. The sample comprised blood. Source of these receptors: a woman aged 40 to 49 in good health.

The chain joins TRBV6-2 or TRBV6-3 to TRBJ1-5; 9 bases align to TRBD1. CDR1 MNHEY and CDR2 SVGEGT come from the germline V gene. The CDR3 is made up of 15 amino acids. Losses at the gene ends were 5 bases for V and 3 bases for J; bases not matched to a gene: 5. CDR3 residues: CASSRTGVPNQPQHF. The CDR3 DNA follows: TGTGCCAGCAGTCGGACAGGGGTCCCCAATCAGCCCCAGCATTTT.

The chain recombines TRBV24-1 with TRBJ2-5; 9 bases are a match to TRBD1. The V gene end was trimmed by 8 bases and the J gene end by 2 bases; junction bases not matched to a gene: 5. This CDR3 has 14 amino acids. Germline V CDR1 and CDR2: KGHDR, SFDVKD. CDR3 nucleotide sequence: TGTGCCACCACCGCTGGGACAGGGCAAGAGACCCAGTACTTC. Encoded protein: CATTAGTGQETQYF.

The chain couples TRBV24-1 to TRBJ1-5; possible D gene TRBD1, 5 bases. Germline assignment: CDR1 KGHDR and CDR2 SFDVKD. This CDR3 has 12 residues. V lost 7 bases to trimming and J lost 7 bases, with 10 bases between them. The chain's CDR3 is CATSLGGQPQHF. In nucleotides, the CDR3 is TGTGCCACCAGCCTCGGGGGGCAGCCCCAGCATTTT.

The CDR3 protein is CASSYWATEAFF. CDR3 DNA: TGTGCCAGCAGTTATTGGGCCACTGAAGCTTTCTTT. This rearrangement joins TRBV2 to TRBJ1-1, with D hard to call. The CDR3 sequence is 12 residues long. The ends were cut back, 5 bases at V and 4 bases at J, with 8 bases in the middle. Per germline, CDR1 SNHLY and CDR2 FYNNEI.

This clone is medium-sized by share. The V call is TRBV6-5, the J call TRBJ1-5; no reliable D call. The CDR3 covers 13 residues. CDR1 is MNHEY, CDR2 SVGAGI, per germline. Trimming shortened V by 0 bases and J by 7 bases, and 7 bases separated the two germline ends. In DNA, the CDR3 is TGTGCCAGCAGTTACTCACATTTGCAGCCCCAGCATTTT. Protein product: CASSYSHLQPQHF.

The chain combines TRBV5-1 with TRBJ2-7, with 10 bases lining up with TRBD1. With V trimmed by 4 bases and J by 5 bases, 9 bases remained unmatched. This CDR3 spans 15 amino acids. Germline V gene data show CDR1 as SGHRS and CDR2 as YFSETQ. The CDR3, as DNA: TGCGCCAGCAGCCCGGCGGGACAGGGGATCGACGAGCAGTACTTC. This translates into CASSPAGQGIDEQYF.

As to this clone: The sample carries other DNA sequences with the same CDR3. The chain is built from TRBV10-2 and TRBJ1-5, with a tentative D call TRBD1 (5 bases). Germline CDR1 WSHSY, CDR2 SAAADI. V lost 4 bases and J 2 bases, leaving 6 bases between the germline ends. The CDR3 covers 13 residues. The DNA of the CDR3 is TGCGCCAGCAGTGTACAGGGCAATCAGCCCCAGCATTTT. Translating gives CASSVQGNQPQHF.

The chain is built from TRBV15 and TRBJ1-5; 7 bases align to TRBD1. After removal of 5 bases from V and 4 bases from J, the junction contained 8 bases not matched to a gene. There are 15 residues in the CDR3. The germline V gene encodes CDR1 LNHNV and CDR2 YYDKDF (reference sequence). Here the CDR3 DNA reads TGTGCCACCAGCGGAAGGAGGGGGCCTAATCAGCCCCAGCATTTT. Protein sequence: CATSGRRGPNQPQHF.

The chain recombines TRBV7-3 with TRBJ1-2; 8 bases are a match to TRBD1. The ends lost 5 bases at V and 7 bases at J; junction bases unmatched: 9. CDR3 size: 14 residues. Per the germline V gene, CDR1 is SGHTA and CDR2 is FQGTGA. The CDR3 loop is CASSPTGAGGGYTF. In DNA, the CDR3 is TGTGCCAGCAGCCCGACAGGGGCCGGGGGTGGCTACACCTTC.

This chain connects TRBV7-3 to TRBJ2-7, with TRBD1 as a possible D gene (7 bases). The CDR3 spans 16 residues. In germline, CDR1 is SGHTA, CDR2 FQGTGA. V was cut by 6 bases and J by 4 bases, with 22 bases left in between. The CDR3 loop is CASRHIGQGGRYEQYF. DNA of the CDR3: TGTGCCAGCAGACATATCGGGCAGGGGGGTCGGTACGAGCAGTACTTC.

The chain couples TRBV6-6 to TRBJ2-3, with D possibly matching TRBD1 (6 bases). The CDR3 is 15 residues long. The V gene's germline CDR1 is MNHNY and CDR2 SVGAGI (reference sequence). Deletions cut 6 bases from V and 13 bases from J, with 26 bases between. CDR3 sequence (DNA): TGTGCCAGCAGAACAGGGAACCCCGGGGTCGGCCCCGAGTATTTT. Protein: CASRTGNPGVGPEYF.

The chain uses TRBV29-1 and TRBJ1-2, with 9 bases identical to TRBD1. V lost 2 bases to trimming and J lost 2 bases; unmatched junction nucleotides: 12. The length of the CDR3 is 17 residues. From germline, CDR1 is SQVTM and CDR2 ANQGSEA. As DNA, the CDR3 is TGCAGCGTTGAACTGGACAGGGGTGGGGTGGTGAACTATGGCTACACCTTC. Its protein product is CSVELDRGGVVNYGYTF.

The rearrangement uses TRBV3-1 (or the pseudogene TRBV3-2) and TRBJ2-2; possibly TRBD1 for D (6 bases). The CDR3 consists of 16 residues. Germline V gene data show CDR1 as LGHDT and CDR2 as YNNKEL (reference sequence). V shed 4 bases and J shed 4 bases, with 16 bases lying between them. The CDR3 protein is CASSREEFRGTGELFF. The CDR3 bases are TGTGCCAGCAGCCGCGAAGAATTCAGGGGCACCGGGGAGCTGTTTTTT.

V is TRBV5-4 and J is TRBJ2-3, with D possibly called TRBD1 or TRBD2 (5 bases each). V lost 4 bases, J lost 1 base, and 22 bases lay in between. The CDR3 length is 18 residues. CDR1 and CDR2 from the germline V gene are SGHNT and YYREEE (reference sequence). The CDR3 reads CASSKDSGTHLRTDTQYF. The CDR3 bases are TGTGCCAGCAGCAAAGATAGTGGGACCCACCTACGCACAGATACGCAGTATTTT.

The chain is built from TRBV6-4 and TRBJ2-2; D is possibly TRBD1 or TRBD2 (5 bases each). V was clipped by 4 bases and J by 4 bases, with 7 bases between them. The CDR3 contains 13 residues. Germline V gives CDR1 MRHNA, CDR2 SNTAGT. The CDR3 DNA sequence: TGTGCCAGCAGTGCCGGGACCACCGGGGAGCTGTTTTTT. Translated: CASSAGTTGELFF.

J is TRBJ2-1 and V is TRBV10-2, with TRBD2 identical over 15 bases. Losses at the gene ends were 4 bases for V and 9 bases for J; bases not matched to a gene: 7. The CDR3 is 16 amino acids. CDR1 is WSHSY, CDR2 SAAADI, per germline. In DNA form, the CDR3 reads TGCGCCAGCAGTGGTTGGACTAGCGGGGGGGCGGGTGAGCAGTTCTTC. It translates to CASSGWTSGGAGEQFF.

In nucleotides, the CDR3 is TGCAGCGTTGACAGGCGGGGCGCGATAAGAAGAAACACTGAAGCTTTCTTT. Its translation is CSVDRRGAIRRNTEAFF. V gene TRBV29-1 combines with J gene TRBJ1-1; tentative D call: TRBD1 (5 bases). Between the trimmed V and J ends, which lost 3 bases and 2 bases, there was a span of 22 bases. The length of the CDR3 is 17 residues. Germline values: CDR1 SQVTM, CDR2 ANQGSEA.

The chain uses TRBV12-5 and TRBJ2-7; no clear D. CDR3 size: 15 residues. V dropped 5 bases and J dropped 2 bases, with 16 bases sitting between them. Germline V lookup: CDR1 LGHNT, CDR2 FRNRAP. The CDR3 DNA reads TGTGCTAGTGGTCGCGAAGTAGGTTCCACCTACGAGCAGTACTTC. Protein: CASGREVGSTYEQYF.

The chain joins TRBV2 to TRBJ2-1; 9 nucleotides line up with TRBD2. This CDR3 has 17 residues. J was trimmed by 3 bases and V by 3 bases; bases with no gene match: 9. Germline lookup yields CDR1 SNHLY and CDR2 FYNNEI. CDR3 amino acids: CASSDPRGGPFYNEQFF. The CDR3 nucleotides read TGTGCCAGCAGTGACCCGCGGGGGGGCCCATTCTACAATGAGCAGTTCTTC. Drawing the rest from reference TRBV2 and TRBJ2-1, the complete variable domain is EPEVTQTPSHQVTQMGQEVILRCVPISNHLYFYWYRQILGQKVEFLVSFYNNEISEKSEIFDDQFSVERPDGSNFTLKIRSTKLEDSAMYFCASSDPRGGPFYNEQFFGPGTRLTVL.

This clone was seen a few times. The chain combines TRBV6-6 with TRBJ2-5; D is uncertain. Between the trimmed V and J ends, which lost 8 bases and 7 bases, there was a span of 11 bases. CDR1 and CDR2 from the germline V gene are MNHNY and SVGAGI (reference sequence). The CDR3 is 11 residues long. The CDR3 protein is CASLAKGTQYF. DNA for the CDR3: TGTGCCAGCCTGGCCAAGGGGACCCAGTACTTC.